The 2 T cell receptor beta chains presented below share a single source sample, sequenced in a study of sequential checkpoint blockade in melanoma. Treatment reported: randomized to nivolumab then ipilimumab (arm A) or the reverse (arm B). Measured with immunoSEQ multiplex PCR; TCRdb has only the in-frame clones, and not every one. Seen here are some 9,100 clones, roughly 73% observed once, and the top ten hold about 15%. Material: CD8+ T cells sorted from blood (inferred from file names), obtained from a patient given nivolumab and ipilimumab in sequence. The receptor source for this set is a human donor with melanoma.

The gene calls are TRBV5-6 and TRBJ1-2; D possibly corresponds to TRBD1 (5 bases). The CDR3 spans 15 residues. The germline CDR1 and CDR2 sequences are SGHDT and YYEEEE. With 0 bases removed from V and 3 bases from J, the gap between germline ends came to 12 bases. The CDR3 region has the DNA TGTGCCAGCAGCTTGGCAGGAAGACAGCACTATGGCTACACCTTC. Its translation: CASSLAGRQHYGYTF. Using reference TRBV5-6 and TRBJ1-2 for the parts outside the CDR3, the full variable domain is DAGVTQSPTHLIKTRGQQVTLRCSPKSGHDTVSWYQQALGQGPQFIFQYYEEEERQRGNFPDRFSGHQFPNYSSELNVNALLLGDSALYLCASSLAGRQHYGYTFGSGTRLTVV.

The chain employs TRBV13 and TRBJ1-1; D might be TRBD1 (5 bases). CDR3 size: 15 residues. The germline gives CDR1 PRHDT, CDR2 FYEKMQ (reference sequence). V lost 5 bases and J lost 0, with 13 bases in between. CDR3 loop: CASSHRGIMNTEAFF. For the CDR3, the DNA is TGTGCCAGCAGCCACCGGGGGATAATGAACACTGAAGCTTTCTTT.